This T cell receptor beta chain was obtained from a study of blood T cell repertoires in COVID-19. Per germline, CDR1 SGHTA and CDR2 FQGTGA. The junction had 5 bases not matched to a gene; V was cut back by 5 bases and J by 8 bases. This CDR3 is 13 amino acids long. Using immunoSEQ multiplex PCR, the repertoire was profiled, and TCRdb retains in-frame clones only, with some absent. The sample carries about 100,000 clones, roughly 83% recorded once. This TCR was recovered from a human donor in a cohort sampled during active COVID-19. Sequences were obtained from peripheral blood. This chain joins TRBV7-3 and TRBJ2-1; 8 positions match TRBD2. The CDR3: CASSLLAGDEQFF. The CDR3, as DNA: TGTGCCAGCAGCCTCCTAGCGGGCGATGAGCAGTTCTTC.